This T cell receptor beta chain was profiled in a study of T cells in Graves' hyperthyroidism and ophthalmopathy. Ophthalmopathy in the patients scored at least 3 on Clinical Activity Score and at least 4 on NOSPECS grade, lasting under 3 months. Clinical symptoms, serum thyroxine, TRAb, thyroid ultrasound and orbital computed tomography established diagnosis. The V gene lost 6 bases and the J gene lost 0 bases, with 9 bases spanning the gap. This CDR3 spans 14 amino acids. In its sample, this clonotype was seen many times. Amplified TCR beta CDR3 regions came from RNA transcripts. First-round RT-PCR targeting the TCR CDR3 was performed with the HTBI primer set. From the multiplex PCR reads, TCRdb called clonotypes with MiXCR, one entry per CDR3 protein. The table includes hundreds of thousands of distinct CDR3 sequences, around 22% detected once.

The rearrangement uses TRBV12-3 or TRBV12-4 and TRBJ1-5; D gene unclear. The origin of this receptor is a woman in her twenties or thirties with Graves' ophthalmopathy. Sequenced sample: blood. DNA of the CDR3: TGTGCCAGCAGACCCGACTATAGCAATCAGCCCCAGCATTTT. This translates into CASRPDYSNQPQHF.